The present entry profiles one T cell receptor (beta chain) with its context. In germline, CDR1 is MNHNS, CDR2 SASEGT. Unmatched junction bases numbered 16, after V lost 3 bases and J lost 1 base. CDR3 length: 19 amino acids. These data originate in a study of blood T cell repertoires in COVID-19. Study context: The origin of the acute and convalescent COVID-19 samples was the United States, Italy and Spain.

Original handling: Nucleated cell counts were estimated from reference gene primer amplification. Clones were sequenced by immunoSEQ multiplex PCR, and TCRdb holds only the in-frame ones, with some missing. Clone size and the V and J calls come from that table; the DNA yielded D and trimming. The sample lists about 140,000 clones, around nine tenths occurring once. This rearrangement joins TRBV6-1 to TRBJ2-3; 7 positions match TRBD2. The TCR was taken from a human donor in a cohort sampled during active COVID-19. Material for sequencing was peripheral blood. CDR3 nucleotides: TGTGCCAGCAGTGATTGGGGTTTCAGGAGCGGGGAGGGCACAGATACGCAGTATTTT. It yields the protein CASSDWGFRSGEGTDTQYF.